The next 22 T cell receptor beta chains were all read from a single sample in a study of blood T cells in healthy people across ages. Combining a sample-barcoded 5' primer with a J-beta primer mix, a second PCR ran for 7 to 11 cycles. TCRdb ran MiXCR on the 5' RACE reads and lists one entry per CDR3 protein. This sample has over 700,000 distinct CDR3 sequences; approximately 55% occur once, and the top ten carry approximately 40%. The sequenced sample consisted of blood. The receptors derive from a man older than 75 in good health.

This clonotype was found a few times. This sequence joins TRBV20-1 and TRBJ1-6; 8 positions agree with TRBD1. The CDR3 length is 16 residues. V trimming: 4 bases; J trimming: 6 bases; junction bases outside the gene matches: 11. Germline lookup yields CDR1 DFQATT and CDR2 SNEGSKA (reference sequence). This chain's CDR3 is CSAMGGRGLRNSPLHF. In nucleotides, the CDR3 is TGCAGTGCTATGGGGGGCAGGGGGCTCCGTAATTCACCCCTCCACTTT.

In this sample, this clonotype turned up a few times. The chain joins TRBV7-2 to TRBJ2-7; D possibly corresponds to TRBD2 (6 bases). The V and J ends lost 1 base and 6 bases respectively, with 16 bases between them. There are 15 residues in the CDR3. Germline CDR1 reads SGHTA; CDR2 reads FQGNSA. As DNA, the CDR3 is TGTGCCAGCAGCTTAGAGCGACTAGGAACGAGCGAGCAGTACTTC. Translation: CASSLERLGTSEQYF.

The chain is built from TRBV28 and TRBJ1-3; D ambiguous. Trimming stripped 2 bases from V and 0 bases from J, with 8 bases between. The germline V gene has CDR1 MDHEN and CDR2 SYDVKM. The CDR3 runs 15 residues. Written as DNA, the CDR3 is TGTGCCAGCAGTTTAAGGCCAGGCTCTGGAAACACCATATATTTT. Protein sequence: CASSLRPGSGNTIYF.

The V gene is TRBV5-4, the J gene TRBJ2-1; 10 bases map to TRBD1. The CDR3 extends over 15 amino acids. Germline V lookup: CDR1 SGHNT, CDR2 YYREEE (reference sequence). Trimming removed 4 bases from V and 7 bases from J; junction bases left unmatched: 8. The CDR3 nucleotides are TGTGCCAGCAGCCAGGGACAGGGGAGTATGAATGAGCAGTTCTTC. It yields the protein CASSQGQGSMNEQFF.

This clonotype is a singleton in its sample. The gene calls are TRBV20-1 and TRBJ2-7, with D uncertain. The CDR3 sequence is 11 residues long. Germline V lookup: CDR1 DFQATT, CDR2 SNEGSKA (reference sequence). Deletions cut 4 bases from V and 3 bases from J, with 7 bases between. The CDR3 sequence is CSAKTVYEQYF. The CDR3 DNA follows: TGCAGTGCTAAGACCGTCTACGAGCAGTACTTC.

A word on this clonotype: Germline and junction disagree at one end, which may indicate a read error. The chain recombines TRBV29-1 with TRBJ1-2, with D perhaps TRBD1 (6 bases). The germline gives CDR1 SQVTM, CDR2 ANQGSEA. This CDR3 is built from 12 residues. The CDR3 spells CGVQTGNYGYTF. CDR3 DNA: TGCGGCGTTCAGACAGGCAACTATGGCTACACCTTC.

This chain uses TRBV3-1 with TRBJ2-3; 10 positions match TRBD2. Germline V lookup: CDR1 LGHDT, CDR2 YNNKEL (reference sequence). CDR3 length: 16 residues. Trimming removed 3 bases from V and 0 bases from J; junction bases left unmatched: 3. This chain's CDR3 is CASSQAGLASTDTQYF. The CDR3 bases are TGTGCCAGCAGCCAGGCGGGACTAGCGAGCACAGATACGCAGTATTTT.

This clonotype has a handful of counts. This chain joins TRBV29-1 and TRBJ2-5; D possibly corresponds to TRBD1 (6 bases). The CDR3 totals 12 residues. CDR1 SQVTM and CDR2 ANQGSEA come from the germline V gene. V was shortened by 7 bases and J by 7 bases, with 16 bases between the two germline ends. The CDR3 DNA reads TGCAGCGCCTCTTCGGACAGCGGGACCCAGTACTTC. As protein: CSASSDSGTQYF.

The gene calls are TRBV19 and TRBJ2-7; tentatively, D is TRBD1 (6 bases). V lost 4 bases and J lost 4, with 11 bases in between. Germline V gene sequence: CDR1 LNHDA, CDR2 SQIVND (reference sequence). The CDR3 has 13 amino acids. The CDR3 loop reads CASSTLQGYEQYF. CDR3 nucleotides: TGTGCCAGTAGTACCTTACAGGGTTACGAGCAGTACTTC.

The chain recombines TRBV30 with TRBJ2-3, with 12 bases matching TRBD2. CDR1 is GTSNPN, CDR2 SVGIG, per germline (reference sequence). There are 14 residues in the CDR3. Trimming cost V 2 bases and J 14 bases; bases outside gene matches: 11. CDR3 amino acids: CAWSRTSGNRYAYF. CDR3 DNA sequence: TGTGCCTGGAGTAGGACTAGCGGGAACAGATACGCGTATTTT. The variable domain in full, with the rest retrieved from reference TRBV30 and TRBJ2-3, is SQTIHQWPATLVQPVGSPLSLECTVEGTSNPNLYWYRQAAGRGLQLLFYSVGIGQISSEVPQNLSASRPQDRQFILSSKKLLLSDSGFYLCAWSRTSGNRYAYFGPGTRLTVL.

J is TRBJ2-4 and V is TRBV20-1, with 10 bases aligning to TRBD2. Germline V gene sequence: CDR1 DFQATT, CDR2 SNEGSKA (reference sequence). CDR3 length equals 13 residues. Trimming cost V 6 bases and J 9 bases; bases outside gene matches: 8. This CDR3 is CSAEREGGGIQYF. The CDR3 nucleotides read TGCAGTGCCGAGCGGGAGGGCGGGGGCATTCAGTACTTC.

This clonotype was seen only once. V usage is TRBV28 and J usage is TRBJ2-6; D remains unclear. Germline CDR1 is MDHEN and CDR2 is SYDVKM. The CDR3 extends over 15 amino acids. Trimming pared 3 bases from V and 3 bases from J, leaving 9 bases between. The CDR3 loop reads CASSFASGGANVLTF. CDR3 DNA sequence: TGTGCCAGCAGTTTCGCCTCAGGTGGGGCCAACGTCCTGACTTTC.

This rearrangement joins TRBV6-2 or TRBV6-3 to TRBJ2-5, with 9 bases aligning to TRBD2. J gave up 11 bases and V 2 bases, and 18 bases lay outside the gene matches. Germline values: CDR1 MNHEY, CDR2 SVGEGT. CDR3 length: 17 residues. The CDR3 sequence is CASSYGRLADESREQYF. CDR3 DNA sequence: TGTGCCAGCAGTTACGGTCGACTAGCGGATGAGAGTCGGGAGCAGTACTTC.

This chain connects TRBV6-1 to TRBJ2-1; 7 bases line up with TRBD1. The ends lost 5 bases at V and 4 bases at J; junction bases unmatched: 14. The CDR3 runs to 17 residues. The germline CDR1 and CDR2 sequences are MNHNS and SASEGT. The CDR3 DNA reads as TGTGCCAGCAGTCGATTGGCCGGGACAGAGACATACAATGAGCAGTTCTTC. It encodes CASSRLAGTETYNEQFF.

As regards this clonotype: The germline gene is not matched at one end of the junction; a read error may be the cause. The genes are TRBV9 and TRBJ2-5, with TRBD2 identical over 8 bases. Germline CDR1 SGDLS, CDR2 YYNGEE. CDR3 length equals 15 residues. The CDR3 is CASGVSAGGRETQYF. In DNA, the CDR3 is TGTGCCAGCGGCGTATCGGCGGGAGGTCGCGAGACCCAGTACTTC.

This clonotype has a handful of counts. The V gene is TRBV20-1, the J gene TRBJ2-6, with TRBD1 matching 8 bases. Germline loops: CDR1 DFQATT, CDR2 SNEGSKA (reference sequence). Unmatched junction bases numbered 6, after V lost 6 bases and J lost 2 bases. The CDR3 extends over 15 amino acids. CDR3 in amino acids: CSAYPGGTGANVLTF. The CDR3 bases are TGCAGTGCGTATCCAGGGGGCACTGGGGCCAACGTCCTGACTTTC.

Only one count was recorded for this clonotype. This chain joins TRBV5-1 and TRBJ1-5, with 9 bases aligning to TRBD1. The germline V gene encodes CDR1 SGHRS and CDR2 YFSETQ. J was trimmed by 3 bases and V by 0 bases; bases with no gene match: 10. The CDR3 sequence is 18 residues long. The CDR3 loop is CASSLAPSGTGNNQPQHF. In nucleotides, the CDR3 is TGCGCCAGCAGCTTGGCACCGTCTGGGACAGGGAACAATCAGCCCCAGCATTTT.

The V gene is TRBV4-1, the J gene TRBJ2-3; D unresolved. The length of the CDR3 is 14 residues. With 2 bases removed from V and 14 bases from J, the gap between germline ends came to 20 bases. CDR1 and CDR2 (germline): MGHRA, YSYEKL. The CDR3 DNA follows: TGCGCCAGCAGCCAATTGGGCGCCAACAGAGACGCGTATTTT. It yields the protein CASSQLGANRDAYF.

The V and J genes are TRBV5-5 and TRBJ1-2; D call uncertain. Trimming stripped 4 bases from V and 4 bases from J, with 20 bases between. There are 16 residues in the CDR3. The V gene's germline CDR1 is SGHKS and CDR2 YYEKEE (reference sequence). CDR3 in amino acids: CASSLGPGSRSYGYTF. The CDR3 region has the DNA TGTGCCAGCAGCCTTGGCCCGGGGTCTAGGAGCTATGGCTACACCTTC.

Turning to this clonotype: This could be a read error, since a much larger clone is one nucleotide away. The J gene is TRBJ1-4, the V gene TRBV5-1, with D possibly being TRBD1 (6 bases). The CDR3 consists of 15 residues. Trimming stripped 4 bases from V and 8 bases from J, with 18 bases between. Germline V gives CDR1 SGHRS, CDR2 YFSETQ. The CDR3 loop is CASSVGPGATEKLFF. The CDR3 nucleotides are TGCGCCAGCAGCGTGGGCCCGGGGGCGACAGAAAAACTGTTTTTT.

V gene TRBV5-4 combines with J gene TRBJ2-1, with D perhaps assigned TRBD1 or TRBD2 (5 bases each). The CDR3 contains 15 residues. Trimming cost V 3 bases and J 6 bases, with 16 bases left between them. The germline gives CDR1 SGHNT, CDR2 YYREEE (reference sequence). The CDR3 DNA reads TGTGCCAGCAGCTCGGGACGAGCCCCCCGCAATGAGCAGTTCTTC. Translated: CASSSGRAPRNEQFF.

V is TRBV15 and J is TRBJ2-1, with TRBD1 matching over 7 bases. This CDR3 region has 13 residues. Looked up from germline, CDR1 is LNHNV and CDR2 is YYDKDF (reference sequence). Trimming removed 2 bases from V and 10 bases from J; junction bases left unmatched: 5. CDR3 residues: CATSRYTGEEQFF. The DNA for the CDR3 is TGTGCCACCAGCAGATATACAGGGGAGGAGCAGTTCTTC.